What follows are 7 T cell receptor beta chains derived from one specimen sequenced in a study of shared clonotypes between healthy human individuals. The table came from immunoSEQ multiplex PCR; TCRdb's copy has only in-frame clones and leaves some out. This table holds a few million clones, about 92% found once. Sequencing was performed on naive CD4+ T cells sorted from blood. The sample's subset: CD45RA+ positively selected. The source is a man younger than 35 in good health.

On this clone: The DNA is omitted, as the CDR3 cannot be located on it reliably, and the CDR3 follows TCRdb's listing. The genes are TRBV12-1 and TRBJ2-3; TRBD1, the table's D call, was not compared with the DNA. TRBV12-1 is listed as a pseudogene. 16 amino acids form the CDR3, both terminal residues included. The CDR3 sequence is CASSFATGTRGDTQYF.

The chain joins TRBV5-7 to TRBJ2-3, with TRBD1 matching over 10 bases. TRBV5-7 is an ORF, and what it does is uncertain. The junction had 6 bases not matched to a gene; V was cut back by 4 bases and J by 1 base. CDR3 length equals 16 residues. The CDR3 sequence is CASSHRQGAGTDTQYF. The CDR3 DNA follows: TGTGCCAGCAGCCATCGACAGGGGGCAGGCACAGATACGCAGTATTTT.

V and J are TRBV7-9 and TRBJ2-1, with 8 nucleotides matching TRBD1. The CDR3 has 15 residues. Germline V gene lookup returns CDR1 SEHNR and CDR2 FQNEAQ (reference sequence). Losses at the gene ends were 4 bases for V and 3 bases for J; bases not matched to a gene: 5. CDR3 loop: CASSSDRDLYNEQFF. The CDR3 DNA reads TGTGCCAGCAGCTCGGACAGGGACCTCTACAATGAGCAGTTCTTC.

On this clone itself: One end of the junction does not line up with germline, which may come from a read error. This rearrangement joins TRBV27 to TRBJ1-5, with no clear D. The V gene's germline CDR1 is MNHEY and CDR2 SMNVEV (reference sequence). The CDR3 loop spans 10 amino acids. The DNA of the CDR3 is TGTGCCAGCAGTTTAGCCTCGAGGAATTTT. Translating it yields CASSLASRNF.

J is TRBJ1-2 and V is TRBV6-1; D unresolved. The CDR3 consists of 18 residues. Per germline, CDR1 MNHNS and CDR2 SASEGT. V lost 2 bases to trimming and J lost 4 bases, with 23 bases between them. CDR3 coding DNA: TGTGCCAGCAGTGAATTTCTAGGCGGCAGATACGAAGCCTATGGCTACACCTTC. Protein: CASSEFLGGRYEAYGYTF.

The gene calls are TRBV4-1 and TRBJ2-1; no clear D gene. This CDR3 contains 12 residues. The ends were cut back, 1 base at V and 11 bases at J, with 9 bases in the middle. Per germline, CDR1 MGHRA and CDR2 YSYEKL. The CDR3 sequence: CASSQGELKQFF. DNA for the CDR3: TGCGCCAGCAGCCAAGGAGAACTTAAGCAGTTCTTC.

As for this clone: The sample has other DNA sequences that encode this CDR3 too. The chain has TRBV5-1 and TRBJ2-5; D remains unclear. Germline values: CDR1 SGHRS, CDR2 YFSETQ. The CDR3 contains 11 residues. Trimming took off 2 bases at V and 5 bases at J, with 4 bases between the two ends. In DNA, the CDR3 is TGCGCCAGCAGCTTTGGTGAGACCCAGTACTTC. Encoded protein: CASSFGETQYF.